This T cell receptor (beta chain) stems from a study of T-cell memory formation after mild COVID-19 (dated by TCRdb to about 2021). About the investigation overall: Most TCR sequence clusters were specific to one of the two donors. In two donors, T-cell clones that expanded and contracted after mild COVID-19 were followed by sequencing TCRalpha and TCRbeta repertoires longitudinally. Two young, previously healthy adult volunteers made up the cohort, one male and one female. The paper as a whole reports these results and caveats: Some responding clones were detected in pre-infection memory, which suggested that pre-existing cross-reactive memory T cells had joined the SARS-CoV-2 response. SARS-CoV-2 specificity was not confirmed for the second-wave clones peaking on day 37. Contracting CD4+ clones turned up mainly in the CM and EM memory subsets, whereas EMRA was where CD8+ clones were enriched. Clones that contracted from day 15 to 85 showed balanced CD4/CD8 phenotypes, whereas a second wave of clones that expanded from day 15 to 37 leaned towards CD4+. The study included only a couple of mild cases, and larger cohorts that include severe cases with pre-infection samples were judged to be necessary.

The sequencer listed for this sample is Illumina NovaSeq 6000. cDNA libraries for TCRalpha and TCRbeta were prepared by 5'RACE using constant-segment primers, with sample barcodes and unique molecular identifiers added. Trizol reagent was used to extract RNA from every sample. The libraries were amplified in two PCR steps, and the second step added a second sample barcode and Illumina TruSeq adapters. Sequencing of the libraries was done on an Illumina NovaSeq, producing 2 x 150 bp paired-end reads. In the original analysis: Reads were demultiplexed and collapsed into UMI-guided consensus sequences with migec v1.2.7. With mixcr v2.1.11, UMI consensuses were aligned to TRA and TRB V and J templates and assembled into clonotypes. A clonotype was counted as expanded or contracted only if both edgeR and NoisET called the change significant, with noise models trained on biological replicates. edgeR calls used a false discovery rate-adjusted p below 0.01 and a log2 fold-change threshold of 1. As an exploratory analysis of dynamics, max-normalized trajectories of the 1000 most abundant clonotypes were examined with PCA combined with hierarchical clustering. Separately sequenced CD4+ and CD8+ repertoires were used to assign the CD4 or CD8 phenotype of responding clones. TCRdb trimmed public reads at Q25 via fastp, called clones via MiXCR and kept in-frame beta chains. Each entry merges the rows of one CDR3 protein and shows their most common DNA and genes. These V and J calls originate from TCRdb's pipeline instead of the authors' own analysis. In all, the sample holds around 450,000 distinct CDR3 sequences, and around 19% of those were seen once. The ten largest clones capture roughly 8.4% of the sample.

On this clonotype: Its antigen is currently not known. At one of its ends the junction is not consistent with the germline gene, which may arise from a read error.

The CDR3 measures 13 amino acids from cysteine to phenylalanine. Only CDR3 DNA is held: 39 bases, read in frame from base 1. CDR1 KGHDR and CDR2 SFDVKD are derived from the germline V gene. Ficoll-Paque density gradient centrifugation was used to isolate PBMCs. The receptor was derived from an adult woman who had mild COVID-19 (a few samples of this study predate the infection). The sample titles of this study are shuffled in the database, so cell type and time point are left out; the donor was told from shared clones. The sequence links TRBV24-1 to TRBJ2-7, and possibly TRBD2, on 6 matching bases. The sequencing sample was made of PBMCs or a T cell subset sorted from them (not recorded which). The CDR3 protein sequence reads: CATSDLRGEEQYF. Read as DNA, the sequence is TGTGCAACCAGTGATTTGCGGGGTGAAGAGCAGTACTTC.